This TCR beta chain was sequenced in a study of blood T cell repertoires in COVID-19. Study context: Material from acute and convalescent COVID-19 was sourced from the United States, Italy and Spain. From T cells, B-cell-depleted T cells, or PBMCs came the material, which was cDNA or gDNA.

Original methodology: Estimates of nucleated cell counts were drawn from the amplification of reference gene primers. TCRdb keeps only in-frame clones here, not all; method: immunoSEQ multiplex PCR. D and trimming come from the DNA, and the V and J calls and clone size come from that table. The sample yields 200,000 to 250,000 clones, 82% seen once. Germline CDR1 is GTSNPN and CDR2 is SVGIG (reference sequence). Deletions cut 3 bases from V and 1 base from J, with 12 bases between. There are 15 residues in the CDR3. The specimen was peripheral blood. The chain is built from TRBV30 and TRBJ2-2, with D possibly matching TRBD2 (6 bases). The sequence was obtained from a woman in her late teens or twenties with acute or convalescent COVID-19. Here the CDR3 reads CAWRRSGGNTGELFF. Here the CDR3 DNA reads TGTGCCTGGAGGCGTAGCGGAGGGAACACCGGGGAGCTGTTTTTT.